This T cell receptor beta chain was obtained from a study of cytomegalovirus exposure and HLA in healthy donors. On the study more broadly: The approximately 120 million unique TCR beta sequences, from 150 million to 200 million T cells, were found by an earlier analysis.

Worth noting for this clone: Its antigen is undetermined.

Though probably carrying unrecorded immune exposures, donors were nominally healthy at sampling. Whole-study results and caveats: Highly shared variants forming one cluster were likely a sequencing artifact.

Primers: 60 Vbeta forward and 13 Jbeta reverse. Original handling: The authors later counted about 80 million unique TCR beta chains, some 10 million of them shared. Sequencing used immunoSEQ multiplex PCR; TCRdb keeps in-frame clones, though not all of them. V and J calls and clone size are those listed in that table; D and trimming were worked out from the DNA. The top ten clones hold about 2.3% of a sample with roughly 140,000 clones, approximately 83% of them seen once. This receptor was identified in a male donor in good health and CMV-seronegative. The material sequenced was PBMCs.

The CDR3 DNA sequence: TGTGCCAGCAGTTCCGCAGGCATGAACACTGAAGCTTTCTTT. Translated, it gives CASSSAGMNTEAFF. V usage is TRBV6-1 and J usage is TRBJ1-1; D is unresolved. CDR3 length: 14 residues. V was cut by 5 bases and J by 0 bases, with 10 bases left in between. Germline CDR1 is MNHNS and CDR2 is SASEGT.